This T cell receptor beta chain appears in the sequencing data of a study of shared T cell receptors in the human thymus (dated by TCRdb to about 2021). Broadly, across the study: The study examined how self-reactive, shared T-cell receptor alpha chains are generated in the human thymus.

Library prep was done by the immunoSEQ multiplex PCR assay. TCRdb's version of the immuneACCESS table is confined to in-frame rearrangements and falls short of the full clone set. An unresolved V gene accounts for under half of the shortfall where checked; the remainder is of unknown origin. A total of about 660,000 clones appear in this sample, over 75% of them only once. About 0.0094% of the sample goes to the ten largest clones. As for this clone: The clone's antigen remains unknown. Base qualities are not at hand, and no much larger clone is one base apart.

From its cysteine to its phenylalanine, the CDR3 spans 17 amino acids. Only the CDR3 region is kept as DNA, spanning 51 bases read in frame from base 1. The germline V end is reduced by 0 bases and the J end by 2 bases; junction bases left unmatched: 4. These data were likewise used in another study, on human thymus T cells. As the second study states: In Finland, the donors were immunologically healthy infants who were having open corrective cardiac surgery for congenital heart defects. Thymus tissue was collected as surgical resects that were removed during corrective cardiac surgery. Biased V and J gene segment usage appeared to be present in both thymic and peripheral blood repertoires. Highly overlapping thymic TCR repertoires among unrelated individuals were reported in the related research. The study characterized TCR alpha and beta repertoires from about 8 infant thymus samples and a few related peripheral blood samples. Donor ages ranging from about 6 to 250 days were recorded, and five to seven male and two female infants were included in the cohort. Thymocytes were mechanically released from the tissue and were stored as pellets of roughly 9-33 million cells at -70 degrees C. Genomic DNA was extracted from frozen cell pellets with a QIAsymphony instrument. TCRB and TCRAD loci were amplified from a standardized quantity of quality-controlled genomic DNA using the immunoSEQ multiplex PCR assay. The amplicons covered the V(D)J region and were long enough to include the CDR3 and to identify the V and J genes. The amplicons were sequenced on an Illumina platform via the commercial immunoSEQ service. Corrections for primer bias and sequencing errors followed previously described methods, while TCRAD and TCRB definitions were based on the IMGT database. Analysis of the repertoires was done with immunoSEQ Analyzer 3.0 and VDJTools and included basic statistics, V/J segment usage, diversity estimates, rarefaction and pairwise overlap. Diversity was estimated with Chao1, ChaoE, Efron-Thisted, Shannon and inverse Simpson indices, and also on datasets down-sampled to the smallest sample. Repertoire overlap was determined by strict matching of CDR3 nucleotide sequence, V gene and J gene, and Jaccard-based multidimensional scaling clustering was applied. On average, thymus samples yielded approximately 780,000 unique TCRB clonotypes, whereas blood samples yielded about 84,000.

This TCR derives from a boy in the first two years of life with a congenital heart defect. Donor details come from another sample of the same person, matched by shared clones. In this chain, TRBV23-1 is recombined with TRBJ1-5, and 10 junction bases match TRBD1. TRBV23-1 is recorded as an ORF, its role being uncertain. The specimen was thymocytes. CDR3 protein: CASSQSRGTGGNQPQHF. The base sequence is TGCGCCAGCAGTCAATCGCGGGGGACAGGGGGCAATCAGCCCCAGCATTTT.